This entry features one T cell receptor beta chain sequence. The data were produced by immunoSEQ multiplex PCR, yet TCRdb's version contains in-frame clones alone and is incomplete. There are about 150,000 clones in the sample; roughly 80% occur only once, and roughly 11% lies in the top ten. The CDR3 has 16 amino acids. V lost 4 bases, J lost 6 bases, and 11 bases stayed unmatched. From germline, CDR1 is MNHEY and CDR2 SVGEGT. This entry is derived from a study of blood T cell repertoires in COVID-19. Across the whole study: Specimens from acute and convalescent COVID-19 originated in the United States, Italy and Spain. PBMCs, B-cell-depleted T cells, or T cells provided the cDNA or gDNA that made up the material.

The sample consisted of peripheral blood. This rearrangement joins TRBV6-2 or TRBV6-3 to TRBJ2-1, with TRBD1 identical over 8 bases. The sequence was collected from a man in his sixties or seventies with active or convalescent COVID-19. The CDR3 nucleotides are TGTGCCAGCAGTTCCGCAGGGGGCGAATTCGTCAATGAGCAGTTCTTC. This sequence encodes CASSSAGGEFVNEQFF.